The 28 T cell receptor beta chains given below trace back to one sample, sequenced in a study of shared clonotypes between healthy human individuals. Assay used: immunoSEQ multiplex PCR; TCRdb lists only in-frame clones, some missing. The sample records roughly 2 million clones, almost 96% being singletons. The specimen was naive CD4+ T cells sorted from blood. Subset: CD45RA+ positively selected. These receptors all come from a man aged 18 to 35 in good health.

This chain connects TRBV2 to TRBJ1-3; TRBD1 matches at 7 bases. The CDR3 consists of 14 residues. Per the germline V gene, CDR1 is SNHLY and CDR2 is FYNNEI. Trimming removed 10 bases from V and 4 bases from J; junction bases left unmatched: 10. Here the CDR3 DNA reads TGTGCCACCGCTGGACAGGAATCGGGAAACACCATATATTTT. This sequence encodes CATAGQESGNTIYF.

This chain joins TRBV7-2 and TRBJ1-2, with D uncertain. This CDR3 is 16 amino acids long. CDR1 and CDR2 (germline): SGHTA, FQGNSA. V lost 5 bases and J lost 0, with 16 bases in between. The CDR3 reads CASSRAGVGANYGYTF. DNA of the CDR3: TGTGCCAGCAGCCGCGCCGGGGTTGGGGCTAACTATGGCTACACCTTC.

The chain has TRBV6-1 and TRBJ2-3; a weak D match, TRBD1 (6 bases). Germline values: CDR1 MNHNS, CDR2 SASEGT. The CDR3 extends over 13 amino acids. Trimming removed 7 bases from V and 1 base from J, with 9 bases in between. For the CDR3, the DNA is TGTGCCAGCAACAGGGACCGCACAGATACGCAGTATTTT. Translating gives CASNRDRTDTQYF.

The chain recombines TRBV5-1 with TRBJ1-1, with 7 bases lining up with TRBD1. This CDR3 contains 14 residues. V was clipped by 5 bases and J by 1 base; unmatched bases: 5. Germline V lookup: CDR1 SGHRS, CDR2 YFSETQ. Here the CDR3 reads CASRAGQPNTEAFF. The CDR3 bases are TGCGCCAGCAGAGCGGGACAGCCGAACACTGAAGCTTTCTTT.

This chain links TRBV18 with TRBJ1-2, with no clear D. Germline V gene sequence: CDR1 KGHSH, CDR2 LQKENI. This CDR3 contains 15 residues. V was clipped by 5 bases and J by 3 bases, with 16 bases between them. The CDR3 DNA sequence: TGTGCCAGCTCAGCGACCACGCTCGAACACTATGGCTACACCTTC. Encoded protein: CASSATTLEHYGYTF.

The CDR3 nucleotides read TGTGCCAGCAGTGAAGATTTACTAGCGCCGTACAATGAGCAGTTCTTC. As protein: CASSEDLLAPYNEQFF. The chain couples TRBV2 to TRBJ2-1; 7 bases are a match to TRBD2. With V trimmed by 1 base and J by 4 bases, 7 bases remained unmatched. The germline CDR1 and CDR2 sequences are SNHLY and FYNNEI. The CDR3 runs to 16 residues.

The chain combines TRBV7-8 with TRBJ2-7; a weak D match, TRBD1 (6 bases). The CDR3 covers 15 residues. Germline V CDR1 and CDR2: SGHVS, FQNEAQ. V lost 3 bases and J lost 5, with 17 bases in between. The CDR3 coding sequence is TGTGCCAGCAGCTTTAGAGTGCCCCCAGGGGACGAGCAGTACTTC. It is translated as CASSFRVPPGDEQYF.

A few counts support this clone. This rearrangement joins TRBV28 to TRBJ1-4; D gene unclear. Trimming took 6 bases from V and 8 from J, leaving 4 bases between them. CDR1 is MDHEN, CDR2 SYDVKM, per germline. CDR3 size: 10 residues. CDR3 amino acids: CASRSEKLFF. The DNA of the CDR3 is TGTGCCAGCAGGAGCGAAAAACTGTTTTTT. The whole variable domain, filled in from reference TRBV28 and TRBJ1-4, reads DVKVTQSSRYLVKRTGEKVFLECVQDMDHENMFWYRQDPGLGLRLIYFSYDVKMKEKGDIPEGYSVSREKKERFSLILESASTNQTSMYLCASRSEKLFFGSGTQLSVL.

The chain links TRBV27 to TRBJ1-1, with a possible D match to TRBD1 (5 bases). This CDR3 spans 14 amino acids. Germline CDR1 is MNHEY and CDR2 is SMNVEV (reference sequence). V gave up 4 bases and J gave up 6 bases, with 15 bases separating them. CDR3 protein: CASSSLGATAEAFF. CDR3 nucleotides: TGTGCCAGCAGTTCCCTCGGGGCCACGGCTGAAGCTTTCTTT.

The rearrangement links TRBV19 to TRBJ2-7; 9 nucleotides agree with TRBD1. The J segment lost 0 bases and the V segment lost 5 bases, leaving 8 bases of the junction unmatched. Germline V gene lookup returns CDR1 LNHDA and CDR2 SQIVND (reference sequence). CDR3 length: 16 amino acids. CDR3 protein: CASSGKGQGSSYEQYF. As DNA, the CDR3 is TGTGCCAGTAGTGGAAAGGGACAGGGAAGCTCCTACGAGCAGTACTTC.

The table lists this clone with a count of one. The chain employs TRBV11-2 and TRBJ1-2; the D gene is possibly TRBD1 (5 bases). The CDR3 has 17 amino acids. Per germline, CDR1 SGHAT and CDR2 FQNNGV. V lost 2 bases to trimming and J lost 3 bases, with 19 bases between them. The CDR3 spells CASSLQPLGTGDYGYTF. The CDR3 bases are TGTGCCAGCAGCTTACAGCCTTTAGGGACGGGGGACTATGGCTACACCTTC. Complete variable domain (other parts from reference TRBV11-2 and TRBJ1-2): EAGVAQSPRYKIIEKRQSVAFWCNPISGHATLYWYQQILGQGPKLLIQFQNNGVVDDSQLPKDRFSAERLKGVDSTLKIQPAKLEDSAVYLCASSLQPLGTGDYGYTFGSGTRLTVV.

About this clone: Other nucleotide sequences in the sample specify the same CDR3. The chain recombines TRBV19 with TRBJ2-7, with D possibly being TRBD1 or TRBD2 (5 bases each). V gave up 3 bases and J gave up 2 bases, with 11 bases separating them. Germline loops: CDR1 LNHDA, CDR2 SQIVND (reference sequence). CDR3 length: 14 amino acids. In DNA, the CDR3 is TGTGCCAGTAGTATCGGGACCGGACCCTACGAGCAGTACTTC. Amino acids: CASSIGTGPYEQYF.

This CDR3 is CAISEPPDRVNTEAFF. The CDR3, as DNA: TGTGCCATCAGTGAGCCGCCGGACAGGGTGAACACTGAAGCTTTCTTT. The chain carries TRBV10-3 and TRBJ1-1; TRBD1 matches 8 bases. The length of the CDR3 is 16 residues. The germline V gene encodes CDR1 ENHRY and CDR2 SYGVKD. The ends lost 2 bases at V and 0 bases at J; junction bases unmatched: 5.

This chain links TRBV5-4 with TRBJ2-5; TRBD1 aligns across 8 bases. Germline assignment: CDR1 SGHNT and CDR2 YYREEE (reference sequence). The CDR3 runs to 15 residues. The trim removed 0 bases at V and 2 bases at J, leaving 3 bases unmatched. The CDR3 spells CASSLDRTGQETQYF. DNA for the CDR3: TGTGCCAGCAGCTTGGACAGGACAGGGCAAGAGACCCAGTACTTC. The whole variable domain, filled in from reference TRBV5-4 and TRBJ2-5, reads ETGVTQSPTHLIKTRGQQVTLRCSSQSGHNTVSWYQQALGQGPQFIFQYYREEENGRGNFPPRFSGLQFPNYSSELNVNALELDDSALYLCASSLDRTGQETQYFGPGTRLLVL.

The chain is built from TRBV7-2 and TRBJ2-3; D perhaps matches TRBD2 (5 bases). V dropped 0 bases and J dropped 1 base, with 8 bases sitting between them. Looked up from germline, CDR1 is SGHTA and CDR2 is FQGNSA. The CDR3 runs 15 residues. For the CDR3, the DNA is TGTGCCAGCAGCTTAGCGGGAGAGGGCACAGATACGCAGTATTTT. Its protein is CASSLAGEGTDTQYF. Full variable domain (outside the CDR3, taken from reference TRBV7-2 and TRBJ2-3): GAGVSQSPSNKVTEKGKDVELRCDPISGHTALYWYRQSLGQGLEFLIYFQGNSAPDKSGLPSDRFSAERTGGSVSTLTIQRTQQEDSAVYLCASSLAGEGTDTQYFGPGTRLTVL.

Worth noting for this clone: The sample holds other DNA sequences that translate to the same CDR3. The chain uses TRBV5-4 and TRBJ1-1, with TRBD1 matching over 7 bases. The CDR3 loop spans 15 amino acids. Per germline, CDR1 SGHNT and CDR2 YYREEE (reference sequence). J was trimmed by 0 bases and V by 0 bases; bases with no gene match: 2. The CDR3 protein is CASSLGGTVNTEAFF. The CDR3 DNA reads TGTGCCAGCAGCTTGGGCGGGACAGTGAACACTGAAGCTTTCTTT. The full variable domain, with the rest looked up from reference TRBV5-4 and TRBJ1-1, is ETGVTQSPTHLIKTRGQQVTLRCSSQSGHNTVSWYQQALGQGPQFIFQYYREEENGRGNFPPRFSGLQFPNYSSELNVNALELDDSALYLCASSLGGTVNTEAFFGQGTRLTVV.

The CDR3 coding sequence is TGTGCCAGCACCAAAGCCAGGGGTCCGTACACTGAAGCTTTCTTT. It yields the protein CASTKARGPYTEAFF. This chain links TRBV6-7 with TRBJ1-1, with D possibly TRBD1 on 6 matching bases. TRBV6-7 is placed among ORFs of uncertain function. This CDR3 is built from 15 residues. V lost 7 bases and J 3 bases, leaving 18 bases between the germline ends.

This chain's CDR3 is CASSENRAGEQYF. For the CDR3, the DNA is TGCGCCAGCAGTGAGAATCGGGCGGGCGAGCAGTACTTC. This sequence joins TRBV10-1 and TRBJ2-7, with D possibly being TRBD2 (5 bases). The V end lost 2 bases, the J end lost 6 bases, and 11 bases lay between the germline ends. CDR1 is WNHNN and CDR2 is SYGVQD in the germline V gene (reference sequence). The CDR3 length is 13 residues.

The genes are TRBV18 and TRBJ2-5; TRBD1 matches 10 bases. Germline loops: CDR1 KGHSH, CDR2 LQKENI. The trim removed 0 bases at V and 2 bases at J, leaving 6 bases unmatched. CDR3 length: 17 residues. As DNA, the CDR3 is TGTGCCAGCTCACCACCGGTAGGGACAGGGGTTCAAGAGACCCAGTACTTC. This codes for CASSPPVGTGVQETQYF.

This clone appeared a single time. The CDR3 region is CASSPTTTTRNTDTQYF. The CDR3 nucleotides read TGTGCCAGCTCACCGACTACTACTACTAGAAACACAGATACGCAGTATTTT. The chain couples TRBV18 to TRBJ2-3; D is possibly TRBD2 (5 bases). CDR1 and CDR2 (germline): KGHSH, LQKENI. V was trimmed by 3 bases and J by 2 bases, leaving 18 bases between them. The CDR3 is made up of 17 amino acids.

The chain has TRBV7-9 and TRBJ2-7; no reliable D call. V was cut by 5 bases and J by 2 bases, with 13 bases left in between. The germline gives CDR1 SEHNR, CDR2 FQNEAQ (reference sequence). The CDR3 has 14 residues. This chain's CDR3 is CASSRINIPYEQYF. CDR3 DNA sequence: TGTGCCAGCAGCCGAATTAATATCCCCTACGAGCAGTACTTC.

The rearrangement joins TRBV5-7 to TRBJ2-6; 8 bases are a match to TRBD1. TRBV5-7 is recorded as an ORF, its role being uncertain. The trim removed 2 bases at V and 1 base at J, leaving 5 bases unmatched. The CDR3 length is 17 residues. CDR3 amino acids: CASSLGTGESGANVLTF. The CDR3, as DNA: TGTGCCAGCAGCTTAGGGACAGGTGAGTCTGGGGCCAACGTCCTGACTTTC.

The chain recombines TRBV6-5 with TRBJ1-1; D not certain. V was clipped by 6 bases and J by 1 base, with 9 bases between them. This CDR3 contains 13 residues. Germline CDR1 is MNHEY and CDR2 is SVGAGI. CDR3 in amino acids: CASSNTQNTEAFF. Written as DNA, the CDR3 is TGTGCCAGCAGCAATACCCAGAACACTGAAGCTTTCTTT.

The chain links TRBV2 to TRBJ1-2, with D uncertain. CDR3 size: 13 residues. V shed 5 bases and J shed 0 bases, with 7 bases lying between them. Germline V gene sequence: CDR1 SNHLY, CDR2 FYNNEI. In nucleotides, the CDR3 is TGTGCCAGCAGTCCGGACGCTAACTATGGCTACACCTTC. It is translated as CASSPDANYGYTF.

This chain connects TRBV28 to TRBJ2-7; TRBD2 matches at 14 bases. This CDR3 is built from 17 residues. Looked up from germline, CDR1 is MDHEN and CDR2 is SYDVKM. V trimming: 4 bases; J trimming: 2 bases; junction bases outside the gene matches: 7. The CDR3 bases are TGTGCCAGCAGTTCTAGGTGGACTAGCGGGGGGACCTACGAGCAGTACTTC. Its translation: CASSSRWTSGGTYEQYF.

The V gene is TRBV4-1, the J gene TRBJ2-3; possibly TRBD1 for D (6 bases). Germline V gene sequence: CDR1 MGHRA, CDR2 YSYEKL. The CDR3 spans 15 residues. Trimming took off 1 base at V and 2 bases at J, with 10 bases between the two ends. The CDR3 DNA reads TGCGCCAGCAGCCAAGCGGGACATTACACAGATACGCAGTATTTT. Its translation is CASSQAGHYTDTQYF.

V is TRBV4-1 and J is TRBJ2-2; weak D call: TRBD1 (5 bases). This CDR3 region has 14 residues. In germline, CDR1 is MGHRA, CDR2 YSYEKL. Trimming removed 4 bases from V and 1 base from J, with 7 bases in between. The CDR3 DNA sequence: TGCGCCAGCAGCCCAGACAGGAACACCGGGGAGCTGTTTTTT. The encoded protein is CASSPDRNTGELFF.

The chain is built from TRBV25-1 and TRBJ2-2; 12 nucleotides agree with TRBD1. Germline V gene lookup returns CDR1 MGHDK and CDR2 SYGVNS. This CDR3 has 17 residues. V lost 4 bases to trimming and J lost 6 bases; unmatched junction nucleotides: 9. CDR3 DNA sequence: TGTGCCAGCAGTGCTAGGCCCGGGACAGGGGGCTCCGGGGAGCTGTTTTTT. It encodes CASSARPGTGGSGELFF.